The 23 T cell receptor beta chains in this list originate from one sample, sequenced in a study of brain T cells in children with intractable seizures. Clones were sequenced by immunoSEQ multiplex PCR, and TCRdb holds only the in-frame ones, with some missing. The sample yields about 41,000 clones, 75% to 95% seen once. The specimen was peripheral blood, collected at surgery. Receptor source: a girl aged 2-10 years with tuberous sclerosis and intractable seizures.

This chain links TRBV5-1 with TRBJ2-4, with 7 bases matching TRBD2. V was clipped by 1 base and J by 0 bases; unmatched bases: 7. Germline CDR1 is SGHRS and CDR2 is YFSETQ. The CDR3 sequence is 17 residues long. The CDR3 protein is CASSLRLAVGAKNIQYF. For the CDR3, the DNA is TGCGCCAGCAGCTTGAGGCTAGCGGTTGGAGCCAAAAACATTCAGTACTTC.

The chain links TRBV6-4 to TRBJ2-1, with 8 bases aligning to TRBD2. Trimming took 4 bases from V and 7 from J; bases not matched to a gene: 6. CDR1 and CDR2 from the germline V gene are MRHNA and SNTAGT. The CDR3 extends over 14 amino acids. This CDR3 reads CASSVTSGANEQFF. In DNA form, the CDR3 reads TGTGCCAGCAGTGTCACTAGCGGAGCTAATGAGCAGTTCTTC.

This clone has a handful of counts. The chain uses TRBV18 and TRBJ1-5; 7 nucleotides line up with TRBD1. The junction had 8 bases not matched to a gene; V was cut back by 3 bases and J by 6 bases. The CDR3 totals 15 residues. Germline-derived CDR1 and CDR2 are KGHSH and LQKENI. CDR3 nucleotide sequence: TGTGCCAGCTCACCCTCGACAGGGTTGGGTCAGCCCCAGCATTTT. Protein product: CASSPSTGLGQPQHF. Full variable domain (outside the CDR3, taken from reference TRBV18 and TRBJ1-5): NAGVMQNPRHLVRRRGQEARLRCSPMKGHSHVYWYRQLPEEGLKFMVYLQKENIIDESGMPKERFSAEFPKEGPSILRIQQVVRGDSAAYFCASSPSTGLGQPQHFGDGTRLSIL.

The CDR3 protein is CASSLGDTDTQYF. The CDR3 bases are TGCGCCAGCAGCTTGGGTGACACAGATACGCAGTATTTT. The chain employs TRBV5-1 and TRBJ2-3; D is unresolved. The germline CDR1 and CDR2 sequences are SGHRS and YFSETQ. Trimming took off 0 bases at V and 2 bases at J, with 4 bases between the two ends. CDR3 length equals 13 residues.

This clone was detected a few times. The CDR3 here is CASSRAGSSDTQYF. The CDR3 DNA is TGTGCCAGCAGCAGGGCGGGGTCGTCAGATACGCAGTATTTT. The rearrangement links TRBV6-4 to TRBJ2-3; weak D call: TRBD2 (6 bases). Germline CDR1 is MRHNA and CDR2 is SNTAGT. V was shortened by 6 bases and J by 4 bases, with 14 bases between the two germline ends. CDR3 length: 14 residues.

The table lists this clone with a count of one. J is TRBJ2-5 and V is TRBV2, with 7 bases aligning to TRBD1. The germline V gene has CDR1 SNHLY and CDR2 FYNNEI. The CDR3 loop spans 14 amino acids. Trimming took 5 bases from V and 2 from J; bases not matched to a gene: 5. CDR3: CASSRDRIQETQYF. CDR3 bases: TGTGCCAGCAGTCGGGACAGAATTCAAGAGACCCAGTACTTC.

The rearrangement joins TRBV5-4 to TRBJ2-6; D ambiguous. This CDR3 is 16 amino acids long. From germline, CDR1 is SGHNT and CDR2 YYREEE (reference sequence). V was cut by 4 bases and J by 4 bases, with 15 bases left in between. The CDR3 region has the DNA TGTGCCAGCAGCCCTGAGTCCCTCCTCGGGGCCAACGTCCTGACTTTC. Translated: CASSPESLLGANVLTF.

The rearrangement joins TRBV30 to TRBJ2-5; D possibly uses TRBD1 or TRBD2 (6 bases each). The germline V gene has CDR1 GTSNPN and CDR2 SVGIG (reference sequence). V dropped 8 bases and J dropped 4 bases, with 17 bases sitting between them. The CDR3 covers 13 residues. The CDR3 DNA reads as TGTGCCGCCCAAGAGGGGGGCGTAGAGACCCAGTACTTC. It codes for CAAQEGGVETQYF.

This sequence joins TRBV30 and TRBJ1-3; D remains unclear. Deletions cut 2 bases from V and 2 bases from J, with 4 bases between. Looked up from germline, CDR1 is GTSNPN and CDR2 is SVGIG (reference sequence). The CDR3 is 12 amino acids. CDR3 bases: TGTGCCTGGAGTATCGCTGGAAACACCATATATTTT. Its translation is CAWSIAGNTIYF.

The rearrangement links TRBV5-1 to TRBJ2-3; 10 nucleotides align to TRBD1. Germline V gene sequence: CDR1 SGHRS, CDR2 YFSETQ. This CDR3 comprises 15 residues. With 4 bases clipped from V and 4 bases from J, the junction kept 6 bases outside the gene matches. CDR3 protein: CASSPRTGGADTQYF. The CDR3 DNA follows: TGCGCCAGCAGCCCCCGGACAGGGGGAGCAGATACGCAGTATTTT.

The V and J genes are TRBV10-1 and TRBJ1-6; tentative D call: TRBD1 (6 bases). V was cut by 10 bases and J by 5 bases, with 15 bases left in between. Germline values: CDR1 WNHNN, CDR2 SYGVQD (reference sequence). CDR3 length: 14 residues. The CDR3 loop reads CANQGWGHNSPLHF. Here the CDR3 DNA reads TGCGCCAACCAGGGGTGGGGGCATAATTCACCCCTCCACTTT.

The chain has TRBV10-3 and TRBJ2-1; maybe TRBD2 (5 bases). CDR3 length: 15 residues. The germline V and J ends were trimmed by 3 bases and 0 bases, with 9 bases remaining between them. From germline, CDR1 is ENHRY and CDR2 SYGVKD. CDR3 region: CAISDGDSSYNEQFF. CDR3 bases: TGTGCCATCAGTGACGGGGATAGCTCCTACAATGAGCAGTTCTTC.

This clone was seen just once. The V gene is TRBV5-1, the J gene TRBJ1-2; tentative D call: TRBD1 (6 bases). The CDR3 covers 14 residues. V was cut by 4 bases and J by 1 base, with 11 bases left in between. The germline V gene has CDR1 SGHRS and CDR2 YFSETQ. The CDR3 protein is CASSGGQFNYGYTF. CDR3 DNA sequence: TGCGCCAGCAGCGGCGGACAGTTTAACTATGGCTACACCTTC.

This chain links TRBV29-1 with TRBJ2-1; D ambiguous. CDR1 is SQVTM and CDR2 is ANQGSEA in the germline V gene. V was shortened by 3 bases and J by 0 bases, with 18 bases between the two germline ends. CDR3 size: 17 residues. CDR3 DNA: TGCAGCGTTGATTATGGAAGGAGAGGAGCCTCCTACAATGAGCAGTTCTTC. It is translated as CSVDYGRRGASYNEQFF.

J is TRBJ1-4 and V is TRBV9; possible D gene TRBD1, 6 bases. Germline loops: CDR1 SGDLS, CDR2 YYNGEE. CDR3 size: 16 residues. The V and J ends lost 3 bases and 5 bases respectively, with 17 bases between them. The CDR3 DNA is TGTGCCAGCAGCGCAGGGGCCCGATCACAGAATGAAAAACTGTTTTTT. It encodes CASSAGARSQNEKLFF.

This chain connects TRBV27 to TRBJ1-5, with unresolved D. The V end lost 3 bases, the J end lost 0 bases, and 6 bases lay between the germline ends. This CDR3 contains 14 residues. Looked up from germline, CDR1 is MNHEY and CDR2 is SMNVEV (reference sequence). The DNA of the CDR3 is TGTGCCAGCAGTTTGGGCCGTAGCAATCAGCCCCAGCATTTT. Amino acids: CASSLGRSNQPQHF.

This rearrangement joins TRBV9 to TRBJ1-2; no definite D call. V was pared by 1 base and J by 7 bases, with 14 bases between. CDR1 is SGDLS and CDR2 is YYNGEE in the germline V gene. This CDR3 region has 14 residues. The CDR3 here is CASSVNDALGGYTF. CDR3 coding DNA: TGTGCCAGCAGCGTAAACGACGCCCTGGGTGGCTACACCTTC.

The chain joins TRBV10-3 to TRBJ2-5, with D perhaps TRBD1 (6 bases). Trimming cost V 5 bases and J 2 bases, with 9 bases left between them. From germline, CDR1 is ENHRY and CDR2 SYGVKD. This CDR3 region has 13 residues. CDR3 loop: CAISWTDQETQYF. The CDR3 nucleotides read TGTGCCATCAGTTGGACAGATCAAGAGACCCAGTACTTC.

The chain joins TRBV6-5 to TRBJ2-1, with 14 bases identical to TRBD2. The V segment lost 7 bases and the J segment 6 bases; nucleotides outside the gene matches: 5. Germline CDR1 MNHEY, CDR2 SVGAGI. CDR3 length equals 15 residues. As DNA, the CDR3 is TGTGCCAGCACCGGGACTAGCGGGGGTCTCAATGAGCAGTTCTTC. Translated: CASTGTSGGLNEQFF.

The chain carries TRBV24-1 and TRBJ2-7; tentatively, D is TRBD2 (5 bases). The V end lost 12 bases, the J end lost 7 bases, and 18 bases lay between the germline ends. The CDR3 contains 12 residues. Per germline, CDR1 KGHDR and CDR2 SFDVKD. This CDR3 is CAPEEEKGEQYV. The CDR3 nucleotides are TGTGCCCCCGAGGAGGAGAAGGGAGAGCAGTACGTC.

The V call is TRBV19, the J call TRBJ1-3; D is uncertain. The CDR3 is 17 amino acids. The V gene's germline CDR1 is LNHDA and CDR2 SQIVND (reference sequence). The V and J ends lost 1 base and 4 bases respectively, with 17 bases between them. The CDR3 loop is CASSIAPGVRVGNTIYF. The CDR3 DNA reads as TGTGCCAGTAGTATAGCCCCAGGTGTTCGGGTGGGAAACACCATATATTTT. The full variable domain, rest sourced from reference TRBV19 and TRBJ1-3, is DGGITQSPKYLFRKEGQNVTLSCEQNLNHDAMYWYRQDPGQGLRLIYYSQIVNDFQKGDIAEGYSVSREKKESFPLTVTSAQKNPTAFYLCASSIAPGVRVGNTIYFGEGSWLTVV.

The rearrangement joins TRBV30 to TRBJ1-5; TRBD1 matches 7 bases. Unmatched junction bases numbered 5, after V lost 0 bases and J lost 3 bases. The CDR3 is 15 residues long. The germline V gene has CDR1 GTSNPN and CDR2 SVGIG (reference sequence). CDR3 sequence (DNA): TGTGCCTGGAGTGTAAGGGACAGTTTCAATCAGCCCCAGCATTTT. This translates into CAWSVRDSFNQPQHF.

The gene calls are TRBV27 and TRBJ1-4; D call uncertain. This CDR3 is built from 16 residues. Trimming took 4 bases from V and 0 from J, leaving 12 bases between them. The germline gives CDR1 MNHEY, CDR2 SMNVEV (reference sequence). Here the CDR3 DNA reads TGTGCCAGCAGTTACGCAGGCTCACCAACTAATGAAAAACTGTTTTTT. Translating it yields CASSYAGSPTNEKLFF.